Here is one T cell receptor beta chain with its context. Its matching antigen is unknown. This entry comes from a study of neoadjuvant nivolumab and ipilimumab in lung cancer. General study points: Resected-tumor TCR richness correlated positively with pretherapy blood richness. Compared with tumor-adjacent uninvolved lung, resected tumors showed greater richness and clonality.

Trimming took off 1 base at V and 6 bases at J, with 18 bases between the two ends. The germline V gene has CDR1 SGHAT and CDR2 FQNNGV. There are 17 residues in the CDR3. Sequencing used immunoSEQ multiplex PCR; TCRdb keeps in-frame clones, though not all of them. The sample yields under 15,000 clones, approximately 95% seen once. The chain combines TRBV11-2 with TRBJ2-2, with D maybe TRBD2 (7 bases). The sequenced sample was peripheral blood, obtained after neoadjuvant nivolumab, alone or with ipilimumab, at or shortly before surgery. The sequence was obtained from an adult with non-small cell lung cancer. As DNA, the CDR3 is TGTGCCAGCAGCTTAGGGCCTATTGGGGGGGCCCCCGGGGAGCTGTTTTTT. This gives the protein CASSLGPIGGAPGELFF.